This entry describes one T cell receptor (beta chain). The sample belongs to a study of OX40 agonist ivuxolimab in advanced cancers. Study overall: Administration of intravenous ivuxolimab to patients occurred every 2 weeks at 0.01 to 10 mg/kg.

Germline V gives CDR1 LNHDA, CDR2 SQIVND (reference sequence). V trimming: 7 bases; J trimming: 6 bases; junction bases outside the gene matches: 5. The CDR3 is 13 amino acids. TCRdb's copy holds only in-frame clones and misses some; the assay was immunoSEQ multiplex PCR. Among roughly 66,000 clones listed, about 81% were seen once. The chain couples TRBV19 to TRBJ2-1; 8 bases are shared with TRBD1. This clonotype was sampled from an adult with an advanced solid tumor such as melanoma, head and neck, liver or kidney cancer. This material consisted of CD4+ or CD8+ T cells sorted from blood, taken in a trial of the OX40 agonist ivuxolimab. CDR3 DNA: TGTGCCAGTACTCTAGACAGGGGCAATGAGCAGTTCTTC. It specifies CASTLDRGNEQFF. The full variable domain, in which reference TRBV19 and TRBJ2-1 provide the parts outside the CDR3, is DGGITQSPKYLFRKEGQNVTLSCEQNLNHDAMYWYRQDPGQGLRLIYYSQIVNDFQKGDIAEGYSVSREKKESFPLTVTSAQKNPTAFYLCASTLDRGNEQFFGPGTRLTVL.